This T cell receptor (beta chain) was recovered during a study of Tregs in tolerant kidney transplant recipients. A word on this clone: What it recognizes is unknown.

Clones were sequenced by immunoSEQ multiplex PCR, and TCRdb holds only the in-frame ones, with some missing. The sample shows under 95,000 clones, approximately 89% of them seen only once. The germline gives CDR1 SEHNR, CDR2 FQNEAQ (reference sequence). Trimming cost V 5 bases and J 5 bases, with 12 bases left between them. The length of the CDR3 is 13 residues. General study findings and limits: For some patients, primers changed over time, blocking nucleotide-level comparison. No direct test of biological reproducibility was done here.

The chain joins TRBV7-9 to TRBJ2-5, with unresolved D. This clonotype originated in a human donor who received a combined kidney and bone marrow transplant. Sequencing was performed on Tregs from blood, taken before the transplant. The CDR3 DNA sequence: TGTGCCAGCAGCCCCGAAGTTATCGAGACCCAGTACTTC. Translating gives CASSPEVIETQYF.